The T cell receptor beta chain described here comes from a study of CD8 T cell repertoires and HIV-1 epitope variants (dated by TCRdb to about 2020). Looking at the study overall: In separate culture wells, T cells were stimulated with each of twenty-five peptides that represented autologous and known Gag and Nef epitope variants. Control conditions included a CMV, EBV and flu peptide pool, the Ebola AY9 epitope as negative control, and a no-peptide well. The epitopes tested were three Gag epitope families plus Nef HW9 and YT9. T cells were enriched using the EasySep Human T Cell Enrichment Kit and then co-cultured with an equal number of autologous T cell-negative cells acting as antigen-presenting cells. Cultures were maintained for 9 to 10 days in IMDM with gentamicin, and half-media changes adding IL-2, IL-7 and IL-15 were performed on days 3 and 7. An aliquot of 1M T cells was saved as an uncultured baseline condition, separate from the roughly 80 T cell cultures. A total of 83 T cell cultures were run, with each culture condition done in triplicate except for one peptide, which was done in duplicate.

Concerning this clone itself: What this receptor recognizes is not known. No base quality values were provided; no much bigger clone lies one nucleotide off.

The EasySep Human CD8+ T Cell Enrichment Kit was used on day 10 to isolate CD8+ T cells from every culture. Taken from the germline V gene, the CDR1 and CDR2 loops are MNHEY and SVGAGI. The CDR3 starts with the cysteine, ends with the phenylalanine, and has 16 residues. The CDR3 DNA has 48 bases and is translated from base 1. A distance of 17 bases separates the germline ends of V and J, which lose 0 bases and 8 bases respectively. What the research found in general, with its limitations: The Nef KF9 family was recognized by five clonotypes and the HW9 family by one, and no responses to the TAALDMSHF plasma variant were observed. The assay identified only TCR beta chains and indicated proliferation to antigen, not T cell function or cytokine profile. Eight or nine antigen-specific TCR beta clonotypes were identified, and six of them appeared cross-reactive for autologous or known escape epitope variants.

The immunoSEQ platform was used to sequence TCR beta CDR3 regions at survey depth. The QIAamp DNA micro kit was used to extract genomic DNA from every cultured and uncultured CD8+ T cell population. The source study handled its data this way. Samples with fewer than 5,000 productive reads were excluded, resulting in the removal of about 6% of the roughly 80 HIV peptide-stimulated cultures. A MANAFEST web app trimmed sequences to CDR3 and removed nonproductive sequences, CDR3s under 5 amino acids, and those not starting C or ending F/W. For a clonotype to count as antigen-specific, the clonotype had to expand relative to the no-peptide control in at least 2 of 3 replicates at FDR 0.01, and only within one epitope family. In addition, a specific clonotype needed a frequency at least fivefold higher than in wells stimulated with peptides from other epitope families. Not all clones reach the TCRdb copy of this immuneACCESS table, which keeps in-frame sequences only. Checked studies attribute under half of the gap to unresolved V genes and leave the rest unexplained. The D gene and trimming were derived from the DNA, and the V and J assignments and clone size from that table. Recorded for this sample are roughly 100,000 clones; roughly four fifths of them occurred a single time. The biggest ten clones account for roughly 25% of the sample.

This sequence was found in a male donor with HIV. The sequence links TRBV6-5 to TRBJ2-1; the D gene is perhaps TRBD1, on 6 matching bases. What was sequenced was uncultured baseline CD8+ T cells from peripheral blood mononuclear cells (PBMCs). Here the CDR3 is given as CASSYSRLQGQHEQFF. The nucleotide sequence is given as TGTGCCAGCAGTTACTCGAGGCTACAGGGTCAACATGAGCAGTTCTTC.